Listed below are T cell receptor beta chains from one sample, sequenced in a study of CD8+ T cells in alopecia areata. Generated by immunoSEQ multiplex PCR, the TCRdb table keeps only in-frame clones and is missing some. This sample yields roughly 120,000 clones, of which roughly 58% are seen a single time; 25% to 30% belongs to the top ten. The starting material was CD8+ T cells sorted from blood, obtained at week 4, from a patient treated with tofacitinib. These receptors were obtained from a human donor with alopecia areata. The CDR3 runs from the conserved cysteine through the conserved F or W. A D gene is named only where the DNA matches it firmly. A row's size may be missing; if present it is once, few, many or a size class.

j_call v_call clone_size d_call cdr3_aa cdr3_nt
TRBJ2-1 TRBV29-1 few TRBD1 CSVGGTGLGEQFF TGCAGCGTTGGGGGGACAGGGTTAGGGGAGCAGTTCTTC
TRBJ2-7 TRBV4-3 NA TRBD1 CASSSGQGSYEQYF TGCGCCAGCAGCTCGGGACAGGGATCCTACGAGCAGTACTTC
TRBJ1-2 TRBV28 NA NA CASTADYGYTF TGTGCCAGCACCGCGGACTATGGCTACACCTTC
TRBJ2-2 TRBV30 NA TRBD1 CAHRQGTGELFF TGTGCTCACAGACAGGGAACCGGGGAGCTGTTTTTT
TRBJ2-5 TRBV28 NA NA CASSFFSGQQETQYF TGTGCCAGCAGTTTTTTCTCCGGACAACAAGAGACCCAGTACTTC
TRBJ2-7 TRBV4-1 few NA CASSQSTRDRHTYEQYF TGCGCCAGCAGCCAGTCAACCCGTGACAGACACACCTACGAGCAGTACTTC
TRBJ1-2 TRBV29-1 NA NA CSVRQGPYGYTF TGCAGCGTTCGCCAGGGGCCATATGGCTACACCTTC
TRBJ1-2 TRBV9 once NA CASSVGDYGYTF TGTGCCAGCAGCGTGGGTGACTATGGCTACACCTTC
TRBJ2-5 TRBV6-5 few TRBD2 CASRTAGRERETQYF TGTGCCAGCAGGACGGCAGGGAGGGAGAGGGAGACCCAGTACTTC
TRBJ1-2 TRBV2 NA NA CASNRRGVHGYTF TGTGCCAGCAATAGGAGAGGAGTTCATGGCTACACCTTC
TRBJ2-2 TRBV4-1 NA NA CASSQHITAGELFF TGCGCCAGCAGCCAACATATCACTGCCGGGGAGCTGTTTTTT
TRBJ2-5 TRBV29-1 NA TRBD1 CSVVPTGGQETQYF TGCAGCGTTGTACCTACAGGGGGGCAAGAGACCCAGTACTTC
TRBJ1-6 TRBV7-3 NA NA CASSVGVGGSPLHF TGTGCCAGCAGCGTCGGAGTGGGTGGTTCACCCCTCCACTTT
TRBJ2-5 TRBV29-1 NA NA CSVDLGLLETQYF TGCAGCGTTGATCTGGGACTTTTGGAGACCCAGTACTTC
TRBJ2-7 TRBV29-1 NA TRBD1 CSVTHPRDRDVRTYEQYF TGCAGCGTCACACACCCCCGGGACAGGGATGTAAGGACCTACGAGCAGTACTTC
TRBJ2-7 TRBV25-1 few NA CASSEFGQDPYEQYF TGTGCCAGCAGTGAATTCGGCCAGGACCCCTACGAGCAGTACTTC
TRBJ1-5 TRBV5-4 few NA CASSLWGGNQPQHF TGTGCCAGCAGCTTGTGGGGGGGAAATCAGCCCCAGCATTTT
TRBJ1-6 TRBV27 NA NA CASSLSNSPLHF TGTGCCAGCAGTCTGAGTAATTCACCCCTCCACTTT
TRBJ2-7 TRBV5-1 few TRBD1 CASSAQTGGSYEQYF TGCGCCAGCAGCGCTCAGACAGGGGGGTCCTACGAGCAGTACTTC
TRBJ2-5 TRBV29-1 NA NA CSVGMGGEISETQYF TGCAGCGTTGGAATGGGGGGCGAGATTAGTGAGACCCAGTACTTC
TRBJ2-5 TRBV4-3 NA NA CASSQGGETQYF TGCGCCAGCAGCCAGGGTGGAGAGACCCAGTACTTC
TRBJ2-3 TRBV30 NA TRBD1 CAWSVEQGPTDTQYF TGTGCCTGGAGTGTTGAACAGGGGCCGACAGATACGCAGTATTTT
TRBJ2-7 TRBV27 NA NA CASAKAGSSYEQYF TGTGCCAGCGCTAAGGCGGGGAGCTCCTACGAGCAGTACTTC
TRBJ1-5 TRBV2 NA TRBD1 CASAYPGQGSSNQPQHF TGTGCCAGCGCTTACCCGGGACAGGGGTCGAGCAATCAGCCCCAGCATTTT
TRBJ2-7 TRBV5-8 NA TRBD1 CATTHSGQGLEQYF TGTGCCACCACCCATTCCGGACAGGGCCTGGAGCAGTACTTC
TRBJ2-7 TRBV29-1 NA TRBD1 CSVRTGQNYEQYF TGCAGCGTGCGGACAGGGCAAAACTACGAGCAGTACTTC
TRBJ1-5 TRBV6-6 NA NA CASSSDSLHNQPQHF TGTGCCAGCAGCTCGGACAGCCTACACAATCAGCCCCAGCATTTT
TRBJ2-6 TRBV4-3 few NA CASSQDHSTGANVLTF TGCGCCAGCAGCCAAGACCACTCGACCGGGGCCAACGTCCTGACTTTC
TRBJ2-1 TRBV29-1 few TRBD2 CSELTGGYNEQFF TGCAGCGAACTAACGGGGGGGTACAATGAGCAGTTCTTC
TRBJ1-5 TRBV30 few TRBD1 CAWGDSGSNQPQHF TGTGCCTGGGGGGACAGCGGTTCCAATCAGCCCCAGCATTTT
TRBJ2-5 TRBV7-9 NA NA CASYRTGTQYF TGTGCCAGCTACAGGACTGGGACCCAGTACTTC
TRBJ1-1 TRBV27 NA NA CASSLWVGDTEAFF TGTGCCAGCAGTTTGTGGGTTGGCGACACTGAAGCTTTCTTT
TRBJ2-6 TRBV30 NA NA CAWSVGGYGANVLTF TGTGCCTGGAGTGTGGGAGGCTATGGGGCCAACGTCCTGACTTTC
TRBJ2-4 TRBV7-8 few NA CASSSRGGGKLMVAKNIQYF TGTGCCAGCAGCTCTCGGGGAGGCGGCAAGCTGATGGTAGCCAAAAACATTCAGTACTTC
TRBJ1-2 TRBV29-1 NA NA CSVEGGLDYGYTF TGCAGCGTTGAAGGGGGCCTGGACTATGGCTACACCTTC
TRBJ1-5 TRBV18 NA TRBD1 CASSPDRGEQPQHF TGTGCCAGCTCACCGGACAGGGGGGAACAGCCCCAGCATTTT
TRBJ2-7 TRBV27 NA NA CASSQGLDEQYF TGTGCCAGCAGTCAGGGGTTGGACGAGCAGTACTTC
TRBJ2-1 TRBV27 NA TRBD1 CASSAGGSYNEQFF TGTGCCAGCAGTGCAGGGGGAAGCTACAATGAGCAGTTCTTC
TRBJ1-2 TRBV11-2 NA NA CASSHGGFYGYTF TGTGCCAGCAGTCATGGAGGGTTTTATGGCTACACCTTC
TRBJ2-7 TRBV7-2 few NA CASSSALGTYEQYF TGTGCCAGCAGCTCCGCATTGGGCACCTACGAGCAGTACTTC
TRBJ2-1 TRBV5-4 few TRBD1 CASSLGAGQGKDEQFF TGTGCCAGCAGCTTGGGAGCAGGACAGGGGAAGGATGAGCAGTTCTTC
TRBJ2-7 TRBV5-1 NA NA CASSLSQASYEQYF TGCGCCAGCAGTCTCTCACAGGCCTCCTACGAGCAGTACTTC
TRBJ1-5 TRBV19 NA NA CASNPGSGNQPQHF TGTGCCAGTAATCCAGGGAGTGGCAATCAGCCCCAGCATTTT
TRBJ2-7 TRBV7-2 few NA CASSSETYEQYF TGTGCCAGCAGCTCAGAAACCTACGAGCAGTACTTC